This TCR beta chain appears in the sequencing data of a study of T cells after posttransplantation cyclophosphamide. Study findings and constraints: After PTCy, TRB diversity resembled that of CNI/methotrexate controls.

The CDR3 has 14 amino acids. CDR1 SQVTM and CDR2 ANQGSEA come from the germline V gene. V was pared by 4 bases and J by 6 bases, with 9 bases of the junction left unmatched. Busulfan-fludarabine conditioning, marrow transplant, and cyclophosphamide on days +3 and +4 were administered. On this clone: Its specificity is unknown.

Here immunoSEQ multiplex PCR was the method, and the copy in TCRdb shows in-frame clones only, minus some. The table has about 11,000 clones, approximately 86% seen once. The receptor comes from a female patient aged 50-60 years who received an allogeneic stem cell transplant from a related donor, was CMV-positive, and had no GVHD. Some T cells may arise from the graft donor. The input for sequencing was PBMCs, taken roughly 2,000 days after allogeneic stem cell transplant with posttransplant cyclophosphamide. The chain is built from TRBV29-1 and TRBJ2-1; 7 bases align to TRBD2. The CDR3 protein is CSVVPGLETNEQFF. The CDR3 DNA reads TGCAGCGTTGTCCCCGGACTAGAGACCAATGAGCAGTTCTTC.